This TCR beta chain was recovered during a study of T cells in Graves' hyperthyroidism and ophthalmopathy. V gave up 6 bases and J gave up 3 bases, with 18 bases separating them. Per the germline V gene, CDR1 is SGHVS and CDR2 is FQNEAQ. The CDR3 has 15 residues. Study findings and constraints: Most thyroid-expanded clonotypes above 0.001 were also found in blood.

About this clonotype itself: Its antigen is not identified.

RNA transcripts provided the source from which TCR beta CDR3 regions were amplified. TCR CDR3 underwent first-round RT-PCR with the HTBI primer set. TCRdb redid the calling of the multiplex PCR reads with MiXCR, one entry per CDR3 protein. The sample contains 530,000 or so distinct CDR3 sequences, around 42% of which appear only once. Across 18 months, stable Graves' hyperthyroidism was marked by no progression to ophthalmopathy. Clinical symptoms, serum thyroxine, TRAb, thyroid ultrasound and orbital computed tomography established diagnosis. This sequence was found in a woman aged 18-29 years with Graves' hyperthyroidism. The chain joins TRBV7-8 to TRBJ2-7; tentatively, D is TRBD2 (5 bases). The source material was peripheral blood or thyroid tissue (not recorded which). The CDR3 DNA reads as TGTGCCAGCAGTTCGAAGGGATTCCGGGACTACGAGCAGTACTTC. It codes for CASSSKGFRDYEQYF.